This T cell receptor (beta chain) came from a study of PD-L1 blockade in urothelial cancer. Study-wide context: Administration of atezolizumab to patients began in the mid-2010s, at 1,200 mg intravenously every 3 weeks. Of some 29 patients, twenty-five were males with bladder-origin urothelial cancer. General observations from the study: Below-median TCR clonality that was measured in pretreatment blood predicted better survival. Tumor-linked clones in blood grew more by 3 weeks in durable-benefit patients.

The time point is: peripheral blood 6 weeks after treatment start. Regarding this clone: Its antigen remains unknown.

Assay: immunoSEQ multiplex PCR; the TCRdb copy retains only in-frame clones and omits some. The table lists some 110,000 clones, around 89% of them singletons. This sample comprised PBMCs, obtained around atezolizumab (anti-PD-L1) treatment. This sequence originates from a man between 60 and 75 years old with urothelial cancer.

CDR3 amino acids: CASSVTPYIEQTQYF. CDR3 in DNA: TGTGCCAGCAGCGTAACCCCTTACATCGAACAGACCCAGTACTTC. The rearrangement links TRBV9 to TRBJ2-5; no clear D. CDR1 and CDR2 from the germline V gene are SGDLS and YYNGEE. V was pared by 1 base and J by 6 bases, with 16 bases between. The CDR3 covers 15 residues. Looking up the rest from reference TRBV9 and TRBJ2-5 gives the full variable domain: DSGVTQTPKHLITATGQRVTLRCSPRSGDLSVYWYQQSLDQGLQFLIQYYNGEERAKGNILERFSAQQFPDLHSELNLSSLELGDSALYFCASSVTPYIEQTQYFGPGTRLLVL.